This note documents a single TCR beta chain sequence. V dropped 8 bases and J dropped 8; count of bases not matched to a gene: 10. This CDR3 contains 14 residues. Germline values: CDR1 MNHEY, CDR2 SVGAGI. These data originate in a study of T cell responses to AZD1222 COVID-19 vaccine. Some clones are missing from TCRdb's copy, which holds only in-frame ones; the method was immunoSEQ multiplex PCR. Seen here are some 150,000 clones, 70% to 90% observed once, and the top ten hold under 7%. The receptor was isolated from an adult in good health. The chain uses TRBV6-5 and TRBJ1-4; 8 nucleotides match TRBD1. The sequences come from peripheral blood, collected on day 0 of MenACWY control vaccination. As DNA, the CDR3 is TGTGCCAGCGCCATCGGACAGGGATCCGAAAAACTGTTTTTT. The encoded protein is CASAIGQGSEKLFF.